A single sample gave rise to the 12 T cell receptor beta chains below, sequenced in a study of high-grade serous ovarian cancer treatment subgroups. The tumor samples were collected prior to definitive surgery or chemotherapy. Generated by immunoSEQ multiplex PCR, the TCRdb table keeps only in-frame clones and is missing some. The profile shows fewer than 8,500 clones, more than 65% of them singletons. What was sequenced was tumor tissue. These receptors all come from a human donor with high-grade serous ovarian cancer.

The chain couples TRBV19 to TRBJ2-1; D is unclear. This CDR3 contains 15 residues. V was clipped by 3 bases and J by 0 bases, with 9 bases between them. Germline V gene lookup returns CDR1 LNHDA and CDR2 SQIVND (reference sequence). CDR3 coding DNA: TGTGCCAGTAGTATCAGTCCGTTCTCCTACAATGAGCAGTTCTTC. As protein: CASSISPFSYNEQFF.

CDR3 in amino acids: CASSLRQGPTDTQYF. The CDR3 nucleotides are TGTGCCAGCAGCTTAAGGCAGGGTCCCACAGATACGCAGTATTTT. V usage is TRBV11-2 and J usage is TRBJ2-3, with D perhaps TRBD1 (5 bases). In germline, CDR1 is SGHAT, CDR2 FQNNGV. The CDR3 runs to 15 residues. V gave up 2 bases and J gave up 2 bases, with 11 bases separating them.

The chain links TRBV11-3 to TRBJ2-1, with D tentatively TRBD2 (6 bases). In germline, CDR1 is SGHNT, CDR2 YENEEA. The germline V and J ends were trimmed by 7 bases and 12 bases, with 22 bases remaining between them. This CDR3 region has 14 residues. The CDR3 spells CASTSWGEPMVQFF. CDR3 sequence (DNA): TGTGCCAGCACCTCTTGGGGGGAGCCCATGGTGCAGTTCTTC.

This clone was found once. This chain links TRBV28 with TRBJ1-3, with D possibly matching TRBD1 (6 bases). The CDR3 length is 14 residues. Trimming removed 6 bases at V and 1 base at J, with 10 bases between. The germline V gene encodes CDR1 MDHEN and CDR2 SYDVKM. The CDR3 region has the DNA TGTGCCAGCAGCTCCACAGGGTCTGGAAACACCATATATTTT. It is translated as CASSSTGSGNTIYF. The whole variable domain, filled in from reference TRBV28 and TRBJ1-3, reads DVKVTQSSRYLVKRTGEKVFLECVQDMDHENMFWYRQDPGLGLRLIYFSYDVKMKEKGDIPEGYSVSREKKERFSLILESASTNQTSMYLCASSSTGSGNTIYFGEGSWLTVV.

The chain couples TRBV7-3 to TRBJ2-3; TRBD2 aligns across 12 bases. Trimming cost V 5 bases and J 6 bases; bases outside gene matches: 3. Per germline, CDR1 SGHTA and CDR2 FQGTGA. This CDR3 region has 14 residues. CDR3 residues: CASSVLAGGDTQYF. CDR3 DNA: TGTGCCAGCAGCGTACTAGCGGGAGGCGATACGCAGTATTTT.

The chain carries TRBV28 and TRBJ2-1; D is uncertain. The V end was cut by 7 bases, the J end by 7 bases, with 8 bases between. The germline V gene has CDR1 MDHEN and CDR2 SYDVKM. The CDR3 runs 11 residues. The CDR3: CASNDRNEQFF. CDR3 DNA sequence: TGTGCCAGCAACGACCGGAATGAGCAGTTCTTC.

This chain connects TRBV5-6 to TRBJ2-7; 7 bases line up with TRBD2. Unmatched junction bases numbered 10, after V lost 0 bases and J lost 4 bases. The CDR3 totals 16 residues. Germline CDR1 SGHDT, CDR2 YYEEEE. The chain's CDR3 is CASSLAFEGGTYEQYF. CDR3 coding DNA: TGTGCCAGCAGCTTGGCGTTCGAGGGAGGGACGTACGAGCAGTACTTC.

The CDR3 sequence: CASSPKPWNEQYF. In DNA, the CDR3 is TGTGCCAGCAGTCCAAAACCTTGGAACGAGCAGTACTTC. The chain couples TRBV27 to TRBJ2-7, with unresolved D. Germline V CDR1 and CDR2: MNHEY, SMNVEV (reference sequence). CDR3 size: 13 residues. With 5 bases removed from V and 5 bases from J, the gap between germline ends came to 13 bases.

The chain employs TRBV6-5 and TRBJ2-5; TRBD2 might be the D (6 bases). V was clipped by 6 bases and J by 5 bases, with 13 bases between them. The CDR3 is made up of 13 amino acids. Germline CDR1 reads MNHEY; CDR2 reads SVGAGI. DNA for the CDR3: TGTGCCAGCAGAGCGTCGGGAGATGAGACCCAGTACTTC. It encodes CASRASGDETQYF.

V usage is TRBV6-1 and J usage is TRBJ1-1; no clear D gene. Trimming took off 4 bases at V and 1 base at J, with 7 bases between the two ends. Germline V lookup: CDR1 MNHNS, CDR2 SASEGT. The CDR3 covers 13 residues. CDR3 residues: CASSATENTEAFF. CDR3 coding DNA: TGTGCCAGCAGTGCGACGGAGAACACTGAAGCTTTCTTT.

This clone occurred a few times. The chain recombines TRBV7-9 with TRBJ1-2; D is ambiguous. The germline V and J ends were trimmed by 0 bases and 4 bases, with 6 bases remaining between them. The CDR3 extends over 13 amino acids. From germline, CDR1 is SEHNR and CDR2 FQNEAQ (reference sequence). The CDR3 here is CASSLAQAYGYTF. The CDR3 DNA sequence: TGTGCCAGCAGCTTAGCGCAGGCCTATGGCTACACCTTC.

The genes are TRBV13 and TRBJ2-7; D is perhaps TRBD2 (5 bases). Germline-derived CDR1 and CDR2 are PRHDT and FYEKMQ (reference sequence). The V gene lost 5 bases and the J gene lost 2 bases, with 10 bases spanning the gap. This CDR3 is built from 13 residues. In nucleotides, the CDR3 is TGTGCCAGCAGCCCCCGGGGAGCCTACGAGCAGTACTTC. This gives the protein CASSPRGAYEQYF.